Here is one T cell receptor (beta chain) with its context. Its antigen is as yet unknown. Time point denoted: neoterminal ileum biopsy at postoperative endoscopy, about 6 months after surgery. Included were adult ileal or ileocolonic Crohn's patients indicated for ileocolonic resection. The data are from a study of T cell repertoires in ileal Crohn's disease. For the study at large: Patients had a median roughly 8-year disease duration, and about 40% were active smokers. Study-level findings and limits: Active smokers at surgery had more clonal expansions than non-smokers.

V lost 3 bases, J lost 0 bases, and 9 bases lay in between. CDR3 length equals 15 residues. Germline values: CDR1 SGHTA, CDR2 FQGNSA. TCRB immunosequencing input was roughly 530 nanograms of biopsy DNA per sample. Clones were read by immunoSEQ multiplex PCR, and TCRdb kept only the in-frame ones, dropping some. The profile covers more than 60,000 clones, with roughly nine tenths appearing a single time and about 2% taken by the ten largest. The TCR comes from an adult with Crohn's disease. Sample: ileal tissue. The rearrangement links TRBV7-2 to TRBJ1-3; D unclear. CDR3 sequence: CASSFADVSGNTIYF. The CDR3 coding sequence is TGTGCCAGCAGCTTTGCAGATGTCTCTGGAAACACCATATATTTT.